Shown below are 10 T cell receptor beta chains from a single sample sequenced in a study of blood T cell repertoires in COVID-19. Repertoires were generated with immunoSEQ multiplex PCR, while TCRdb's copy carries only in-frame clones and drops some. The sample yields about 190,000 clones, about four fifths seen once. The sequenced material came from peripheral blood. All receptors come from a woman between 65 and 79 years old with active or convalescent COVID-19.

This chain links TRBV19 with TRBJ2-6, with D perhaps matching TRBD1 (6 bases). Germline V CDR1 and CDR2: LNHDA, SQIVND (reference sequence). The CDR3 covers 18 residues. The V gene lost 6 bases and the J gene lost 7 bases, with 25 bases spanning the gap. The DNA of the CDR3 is TGTGCCAGTAGACAACAGGGCTCCTTAGGTCTGGGCGCCAACGTCCTGACTTTC. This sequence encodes CASRQQGSLGLGANVLTF.

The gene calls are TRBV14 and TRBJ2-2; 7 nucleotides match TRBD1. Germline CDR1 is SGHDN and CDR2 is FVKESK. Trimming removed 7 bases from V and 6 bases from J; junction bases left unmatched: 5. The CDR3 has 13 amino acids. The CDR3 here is CASNNRGAGELFF. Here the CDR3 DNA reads TGTGCCAGCAATAACAGGGGAGCCGGGGAGCTGTTTTTT.

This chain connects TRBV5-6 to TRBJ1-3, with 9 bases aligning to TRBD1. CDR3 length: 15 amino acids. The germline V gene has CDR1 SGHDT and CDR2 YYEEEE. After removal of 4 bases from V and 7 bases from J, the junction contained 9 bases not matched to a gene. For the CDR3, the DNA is TGTGCCAGCAGCCCGAGGGGACAGGGAGCGAACACCATATATTTT. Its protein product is CASSPRGQGANTIYF.

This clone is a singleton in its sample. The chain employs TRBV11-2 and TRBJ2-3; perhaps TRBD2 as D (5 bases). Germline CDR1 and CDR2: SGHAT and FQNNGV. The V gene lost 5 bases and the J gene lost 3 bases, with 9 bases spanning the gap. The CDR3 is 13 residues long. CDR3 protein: CASSPAATDTQYF. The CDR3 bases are TGTGCCAGCAGCCCAGCGGCGACAGATACGCAGTATTTT.

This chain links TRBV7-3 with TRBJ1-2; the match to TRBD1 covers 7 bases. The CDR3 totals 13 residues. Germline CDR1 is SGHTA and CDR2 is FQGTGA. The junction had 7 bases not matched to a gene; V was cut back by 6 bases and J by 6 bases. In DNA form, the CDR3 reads TGTGCCAGCAGGTCGACAGGGTCCGATGGCTACACCTTC. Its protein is CASRSTGSDGYTF. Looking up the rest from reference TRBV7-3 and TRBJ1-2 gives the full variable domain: GAGVSQTPSNKVTEKGKYVELRCDPISGHTALYWYRQSLGQGPEFLIYFQGTGAADDSGLPNDRFFAVRPEGSVSTLKIQRTERGDSAVYLCASRSTGSDGYTFGSGTRLTVV.

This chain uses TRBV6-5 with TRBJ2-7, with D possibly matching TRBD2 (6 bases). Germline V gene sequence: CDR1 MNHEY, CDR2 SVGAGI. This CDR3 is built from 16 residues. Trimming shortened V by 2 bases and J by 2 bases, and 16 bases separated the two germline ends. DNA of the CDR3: TGTGCCAGCAGTTACCGCGGGACCTTCTTACCCTACGAGCAGTACTTC. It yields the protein CASSYRGTFLPYEQYF.

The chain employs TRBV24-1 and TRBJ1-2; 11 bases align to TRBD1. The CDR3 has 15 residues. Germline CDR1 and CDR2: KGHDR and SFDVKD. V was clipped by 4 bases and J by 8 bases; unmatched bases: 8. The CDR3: CATSDPGQGARGYTF. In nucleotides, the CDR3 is TGTGCCACCAGTGACCCTGGACAGGGGGCGAGGGGCTACACCTTC.

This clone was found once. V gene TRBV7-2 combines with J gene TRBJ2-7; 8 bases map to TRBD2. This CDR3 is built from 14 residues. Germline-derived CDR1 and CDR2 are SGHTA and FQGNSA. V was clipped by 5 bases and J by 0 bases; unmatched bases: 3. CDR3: CASSRTSGSYEQYF. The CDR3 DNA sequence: TGTGCCAGCAGCCGTACTAGCGGCTCCTACGAGCAGTACTTC.

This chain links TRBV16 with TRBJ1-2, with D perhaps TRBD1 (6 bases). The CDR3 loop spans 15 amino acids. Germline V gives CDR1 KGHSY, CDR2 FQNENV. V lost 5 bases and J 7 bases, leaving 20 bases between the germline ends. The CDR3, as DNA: TGTGCCAGCAGCTCGATCAGGGGTAGCTCGGGTGGCTACACCTTC. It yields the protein CASSSIRGSSGGYTF.

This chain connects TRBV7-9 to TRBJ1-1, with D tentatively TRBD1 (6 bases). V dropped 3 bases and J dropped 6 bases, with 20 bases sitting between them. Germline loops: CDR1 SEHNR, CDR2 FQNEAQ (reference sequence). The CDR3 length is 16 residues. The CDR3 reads CASSFSTVGGGAEAFF. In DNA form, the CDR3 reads TGTGCCAGCAGCTTTTCCACGGTGGGAGGGGGAGCTGAAGCTTTCTTT.